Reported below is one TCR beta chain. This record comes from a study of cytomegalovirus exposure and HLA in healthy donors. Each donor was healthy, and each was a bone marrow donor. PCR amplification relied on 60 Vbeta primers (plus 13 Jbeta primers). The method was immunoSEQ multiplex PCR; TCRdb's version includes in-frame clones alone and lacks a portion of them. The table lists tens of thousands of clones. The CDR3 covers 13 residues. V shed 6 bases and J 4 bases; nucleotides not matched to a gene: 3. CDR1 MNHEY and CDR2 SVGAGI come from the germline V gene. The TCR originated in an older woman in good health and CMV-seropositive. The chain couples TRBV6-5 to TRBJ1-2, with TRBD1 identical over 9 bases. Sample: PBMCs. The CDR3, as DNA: TGTGCCAGCAGACGGGACAGGGTCTATGGCTACACCTTC. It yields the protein CASRRDRVYGYTF.